This TCR beta chain was profiled in a study of T-cell reconstitution after alpha-beta-depleted transplantation in children. Whole-study findings and limits: Surviving recipient T cells and thymic progenitors underlay high day-60 TCRbeta diversity in some patients. Reports say that about two months after transplant, the alpha-beta T cells came out of several hundred graft clones that had expanded. At one year after transplant, newly produced T cells mostly accounted for T-cell counts and diversity.

Of note for this clonotype: Its antigen is still unknown.

V lost 6 bases and J 5 bases, leaving 13 bases between the germline ends. The CDR3 runs 13 residues. Germline CDR1 DFQATT, CDR2 SNEGSKA (reference sequence). Molecular barcoding with unique molecular identifiers was used for the TCRbeta library. One entry per CDR3 protein, called by TCRdb with MiXCR from the PCR reads. The table includes some 200,000 distinct CDR3 sequences, around 8.4% detected once. This TCR was sampled from a male patient aged 2-9 years who had a stem cell transplant for acute myeloid leukemia, so the T cells may come from the graft donor. Sequenced here: PBMCs, mostly from graft donor cells, sampled 360 days after TCRalphabeta/CD19-depleted stem cell transplant. The V call is TRBV20-1, the J call TRBJ2-2, with D unclear. The chain's CDR3 is CSASLGTTGELFF. CDR3 bases: TGCAGTGCCTCTCTAGGTACTACCGGGGAGCTGTTTTTT.